This TCR beta chain was identified during a study of human T cells and chemical hapten exposure. Regarding the study as a whole: After DPC sensitization, TCRs above 1 in 1000 frequency showed no change.

The time point: pre-sensitization, week 0. Treatment denoted: therapeutic diphenylcyclopropenone sensitization with weekly scalp DPC. A note on this clonotype: Its antigen is still unknown.

In TCRdb, the RACE reads were re-called with MiXCR into one record per CDR3 protein. The table has under 300,000 distinct CDR3 sequences, around 7% seen once. This TCR came from a man between 18 and 29 years old with alopecia areata. Some clones in this sample may be carry-over from other donors' samples. This sample comprised whole blood, obtained in connection with sensitization to the hapten diphenylcyclopropenone (DPC).

CDR3 loop: CASSFSTLGQGAPSYGYTF. CDR3 coding DNA: TGTGCCAGCAGTTTTTCCACCCTGGGACAGGGGGCTCCAAGCTATGGCTACACCTTC. The V gene is TRBV28, the J gene TRBJ1-2, with 12 positions matching TRBD1. The J segment lost 4 bases and the V segment lost 3 bases, leaving 15 bases of the junction unmatched. The CDR3 covers 19 residues. Germline lookup yields CDR1 MDHEN and CDR2 SYDVKM.